This TCR beta chain was retrieved from a study of glioma-infiltrating T cells. Study findings and constraints: Tissue-blood divergence was below expectation in non-neoplastic patients, above in gliomas. CDR3 overlap between tissue and blood was very small.

TCR alpha and beta CDR3 regions were amplified from RNA using iRepertoire nested multiplex PCR. Tissue mRNA or PBMC total RNA, about 85-400 ng, went into one-step reverse transcription and amplification. TCRdb reprocessed the multiplex PCR reads via MiXCR and lists one record per CDR3 protein. The sample lists over 140,000 distinct CDR3 sequences; 30% to 40% were seen once. This clonotype has a handful of counts. Antigen: not known. The V end lost 7 bases, the J end lost 2 bases, and 20 bases lay between the germline ends. Germline V gives CDR1 MDHEN, CDR2 SYDVKM. CDR3 size: 16 residues. The V gene is TRBV28, the J gene TRBJ2-5; TRBD2 is a possible D gene (6 bases). The source of this sequence is a human donor with low-grade glioma or glioblastoma, undergoing nonglioma brain surgery, or in good health (not recorded which). Sequences were obtained from glioma tissue, nonneoplastic brain tissue, or PBMCs (not recorded which). The CDR3 region is CASKASDAASQETQYF. DNA for the CDR3: TGTGCCAGCAAGGCTAGCGACGCGGCGAGTCAAGAGACCCAGTACTTC.